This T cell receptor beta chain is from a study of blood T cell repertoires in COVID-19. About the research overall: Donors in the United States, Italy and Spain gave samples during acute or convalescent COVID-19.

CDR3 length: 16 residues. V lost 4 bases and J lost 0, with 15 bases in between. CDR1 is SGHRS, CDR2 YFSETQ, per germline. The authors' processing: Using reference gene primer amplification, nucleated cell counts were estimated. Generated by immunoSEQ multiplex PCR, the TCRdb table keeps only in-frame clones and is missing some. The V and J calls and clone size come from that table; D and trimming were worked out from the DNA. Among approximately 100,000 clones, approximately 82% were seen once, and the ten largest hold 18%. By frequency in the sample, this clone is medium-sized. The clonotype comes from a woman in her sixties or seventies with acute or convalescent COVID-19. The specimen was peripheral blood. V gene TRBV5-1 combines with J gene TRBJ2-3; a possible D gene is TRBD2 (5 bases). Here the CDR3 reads CASSPTGRASTDTQYF. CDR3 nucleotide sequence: TGCGCCAGCAGCCCCACCGGGCGGGCAAGCACAGATACGCAGTATTTT. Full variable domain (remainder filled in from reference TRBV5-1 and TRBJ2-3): KAGVTQTPRYLIKTRGQQVTLSCSPISGHRSVSWYQQTPGQGLQFLFEYFSETQRNKGNFPGRFSGRQFSNSRSEMNVSTLELGDSALYLCASSPTGRASTDTQYFGPGTRLTVL.